A single sample is the source of the 5 T cell receptor beta chains below, sequenced in a study of T-cell memory formation after mild COVID-19. Each CDR3 protein is one row after TCRdb ran MiXCR on the 5' RACE reads. Of about 260,000 distinct CDR3 sequences detected, 7.5% to 9.5% appear once; the ten largest clones hold 20% to 25%. What was sequenced was PBMCs or a T cell subset sorted from them (not recorded which). The receptors shown here come from a man between 18 and 29 years old who had mild COVID-19 (a few samples of this study predate the infection). Cell type and time point are not known.

The J gene is TRBJ2-1, the V gene TRBV11-2; perhaps D is TRBD1 or TRBD2 (5 bases each). Germline V CDR1 and CDR2: SGHAT, FQNNGV. The CDR3 sequence is 15 residues long. Trimming removed 2 bases from V and 2 bases from J, with 10 bases in between. Here the CDR3 reads CASSLNQGPYNEQFF. The CDR3 DNA reads TGTGCCAGCAGCTTAAACCAGGGACCCTACAATGAGCAGTTCTTC.

The chain employs TRBV29-1 and TRBJ2-1; TRBD1 is a possible D gene (6 bases). The CDR3 is made up of 12 amino acids. V was shortened by 1 base and J by 8 bases, with 9 bases between the two germline ends. Germline CDR1 SQVTM, CDR2 ANQGSEA. The CDR3 region has the DNA TGCAGCGTTGAAGCCAGGGGAGATGAGCAGTTCTTC. It codes for CSVEARGDEQFF.

The gene calls are TRBV7-6 and TRBJ2-1; the match to TRBD2 covers 10 bases. Germline CDR1 and CDR2: SGHVS and FNYEAQ. After removal of 5 bases from V and 3 bases from J, the junction contained 7 bases not matched to a gene. The CDR3 has 16 amino acids. CDR3 DNA sequence: TGTGCCAGCAGCCTCAGCGGGGGGGCGGTCTACAATGAGCAGTTCTTC. This sequence encodes CASSLSGGAVYNEQFF.

A few counts support this clonotype. The chain has TRBV20-1 and TRBJ2-3; D not resolved. The germline V and J ends were trimmed by 6 bases and 2 bases, with 15 bases remaining between them. The germline gives CDR1 DFQATT, CDR2 SNEGSKA (reference sequence). CDR3 length: 14 amino acids. The CDR3 bases are TGCAGTGCGAGGCGCGTAGGTAACACAGATACGCAGTATTTT. It translates to CSARRVGNTDTQYF.

V gene TRBV10-2 combines with J gene TRBJ2-7, with TRBD1 matching over 8 bases. The length of the CDR3 is 16 residues. Unmatched junction bases numbered 8, after V lost 0 bases and J lost 4 bases. CDR1 is WSHSY, CDR2 SAAADI, per germline. The CDR3 is CASSESSGTGVYEQYF. As DNA, the CDR3 is TGCGCCAGCAGTGAGTCGAGTGGGACAGGTGTTTACGAGCAGTACTTC.